The entry below gives a single TCR beta chain sequence along with its context. Its target is unknown. This record comes from a study of naive and memory T cell subsets. An equimolar mix of two oligonucleotides served as the beta constant-region primer for TRBC1 and TRBC2. Each CDR3 protein gets one entry after TCRdb re-called the UMI-ligation and nested PCR reads with MiXCR. Of 120,000 to 150,000 distinct CDR3 sequences listed, more than 15% are singletons. The V end was cut by 5 bases, the J end by 8 bases, with 8 bases between. The CDR3 contains 10 residues. Germline assignment: CDR1 DFQATT and CDR2 SNEGSKA (reference sequence). Whole-study results and caveats: In naive cells, over 90% of TCR sequences were seen only once.

Alpha and beta libraries were amplified separately from the second PCR onward. Cells stained for CD3, CD4, CD8, CD45RA and CD27 were sorted into four subsets. The chain has TRBV20-1 and TRBJ2-3, with D tentatively TRBD2 (5 bases). This clonotype was obtained from a human donor in good health. The sample taken for sequencing was naive CD4+ T cells from blood. The CDR3 is CSADTSTQYF. In DNA form, the CDR3 reads TGCAGTGCTGATACTAGTACGCAGTATTTT.